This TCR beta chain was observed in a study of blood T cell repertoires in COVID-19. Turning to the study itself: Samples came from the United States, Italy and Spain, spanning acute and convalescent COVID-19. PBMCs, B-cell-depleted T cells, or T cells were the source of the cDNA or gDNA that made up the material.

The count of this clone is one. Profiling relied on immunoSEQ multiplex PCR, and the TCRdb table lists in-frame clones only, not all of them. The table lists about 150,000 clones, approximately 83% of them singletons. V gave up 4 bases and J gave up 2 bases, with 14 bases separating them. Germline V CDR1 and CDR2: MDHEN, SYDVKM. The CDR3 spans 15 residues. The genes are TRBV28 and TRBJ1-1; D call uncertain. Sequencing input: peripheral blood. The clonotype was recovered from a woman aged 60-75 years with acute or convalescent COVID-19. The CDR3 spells CASSSGWSHNTEAFF. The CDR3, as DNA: TGTGCCAGCAGTTCGGGGTGGTCCCATAACACTGAAGCTTTCTTT.